This T cell receptor beta chain was found in a study of T cells in Graves' hyperthyroidism and ophthalmopathy (dated by TCRdb to between 2018 and 2021). Concerning the study at large: To identify TCR V-J signatures that set the groups apart, the researchers used a discovery cohort of about a hundred patients, made up of around 42 with Graves' ophthalmopathy and about 60 with stable Graves' hyperthyroidism. The 90 or so discovery patients were randomly split 7:3 into training and test sets. Whether ophthalmopathy could be predicted prospectively was tested in an independent validation cohort made up of fewer than 20 hyperthyroidism patients plus 17 patients who later progressed to ophthalmopathy. Once sampling was done, hyperthyroidism patients were given methimazole at a starting dose of 30 mg daily, whereas ophthalmopathy patients were given high-dose intravenous methylprednisolone. According to the paper, TCR Vbeta CDR3 sequencing was carried out on over 130 peripheral blood samples, which came from 40 to 45 ophthalmopathy, some 73 hyperthyroidism and approximately 17 progressor patients. In more than 5 Graves' hyperthyroidism patients, the study also compared T-cell repertoires from thyroid tissue with T-cell repertoires from blood. Study-level results and caveats: No statistical method was used to fix the sample size in advance, and group allocation was not hidden from the investigators. In validation, the model predicted progression to ophthalmopathy with roughly 70% sensitivity and roughly 72% specificity, a median of 6.5 months before onset. In cross-validation, a model built on a 13 V-J signature told ophthalmopathy apart from stable hyperthyroidism with 85% to 90% sensitivity and approximately 81% specificity, and in testing the same model reached 80%/75%. Blood samples also contained most of the expanded thyroid clonotypes (frequency above 0.001), which suggests that blood repertoires may reflect thyroid immune responses.

With regard to this clonotype: The clone's antigen remains unknown. Per-nucleotide qualities are absent, and no much larger clonotype sits a single base away.

The TCR beta CDR3 regions were amplified from RNA transcripts. The first round of RT-PCR for the TCR CDR3 was performed with the HTBI primer set and the Qiagen OneStep RT-PCR kit. The libraries were constructed in a second round of multiplex PCR and then size-selected and purified. Libraries were sequenced paired-end with 100 bp reads on an Illumina HiSeq2000. As for the authors' bioinformatics: SOAPnuke was used to process the raw data, with reads discarded if the reads contained adapters or uncalled bases, had a mean Phred below 15, or lacked an exact constant-primer or identifier match. COPE v1.2.5 was used to merge the high-quality paired reads, and each unique nucleotide sequence was defined as a clonotype. Clonotypes were aligned to IMGT TRBV, TRBD and TRBJ reference segments using MiTCR v1.1. The analysis was restricted to V-J combinations with a frequency above 0.0001, which together covered 99.2% of the repertoires. A TCS score was defined as the ratio between F50 (clonal expansion) and ExV (chaos), using BLOSUM62-based TCRdist between CDR3 peptides within each V-J. Welch's t-statistics and random forest reduced 450 to 600 V-J features to 10 to 15, which were used in a naive Bayes classifier (R e1071). Thyroid-blood repertoire similarity was quantified with the Morisita-Horn index. TCRdb took the public reads, trimmed them with fastp at Q25, ran MiXCR for clone calling and kept in-frame beta chains. Entries are consolidated by CDR3 protein sequence, retaining the most common genes and DNA. The V and J calls were not made by the authors but by TCRdb's processing. This sample is represented by 500,000 to 600,000 distinct CDR3 sequences; just over 45% of them were singletons. Together, the top ten hold around a fifth of the sample.

In the germline V gene (reference sequence), CDR1 corresponds to LNHNV and CDR2 to YYDKDF. Spanning cysteine to phenylalanine, the CDR3 consists of 15 amino acids. CDR3 DNA only is kept here, 45 bases in frame from base 1. V and J are trimmed by 9 bases and 8 bases, and the gene matches miss 12 bases of the junction. Exclusion was applied to patients with uncontrolled infections, other autoimmune diseases, pregnancy or lactation. Diagnoses relied on clinical symptoms, serum thyroxine and TRAb, thyroid ultrasound and orbital computed tomography. Total RNA was extracted using Trizol reagent, and RNA quality was assessed on an Agilent 2100 Bioanalyzer.

The material sequenced was peripheral blood or thyroid tissue (not recorded which). The receptor was isolated from an adult woman with Graves' disease, either hyperthyroidism or ophthalmopathy (not recorded which). The chain is assembled from TRBV15 and TRBJ1-5; 11 central bases correspond to TRBD1. At the DNA level, the sequence is TGTGCCACTCAGCTGGACAGGGGGCGCTTAGAGCCCCAGCATTTT. Protein translation: CATQLDRGRLEPQHF.